This T cell receptor (beta chain) was identified in a study of cytotoxic CD8 clonotypes in ibrutinib-treated CLL. This clone was detected only a few times. TCRdb's table, derived via immunoSEQ multiplex PCR, lists solely in-frame clones and lacks some. Among approximately 190,000 clones, roughly 65% were seen once, and the ten largest hold approximately 5.9%. Around 2.2 micrograms of genomic DNA came from cryopreserved PBMCs for TCR beta libraries. This CDR3 spans 15 amino acids. With 4 bases clipped from V and 2 bases from J, the junction kept 6 bases outside the gene matches. Germline V gene sequence: CDR1 SNHLY, CDR2 FYNNEI.

The genes are TRBV2 and TRBJ2-7, with 9 bases fitting TRBD1. Sequences were derived from PBMCs, sampled after 12 months of ibrutinib treatment. The TCR originated in a human donor with chronic lymphocytic leukemia. The CDR3 loop reads CASSVPGQGTYEQYF. The CDR3 DNA reads TGTGCCAGCAGTGTTCCGGGACAGGGTACCTACGAGCAGTACTTC.